The 19 T cell receptor beta chains in this list originate from one sample, sequenced in a study of blood T cell repertoires in COVID-19. Sequencing used immunoSEQ multiplex PCR; TCRdb keeps in-frame clones, though not all of them. The table has around 190,000 clones, 70% to 80% seen once. The specimen was peripheral blood. Receptor source: a woman aged 45-59 years with acute or convalescent COVID-19.

This clone was picked up one time. This sequence joins TRBV5-6 and TRBJ2-7, with TRBD1 matching over 7 bases. This CDR3 has 14 amino acids. Germline V gene lookup returns CDR1 SGHDT and CDR2 YYEEEE. V gave up 10 bases and J gave up 0 bases; unmatched junction bases: 10. DNA of the CDR3: TGTGCCTCACGGGACAGTAGGAGCTCCTACGAGCAGTACTTC. Its translation is CASRDSRSSYEQYF.

The V and J genes are TRBV7-9 and TRBJ2-3; 15 positions match TRBD2. This CDR3 is built from 17 residues. CDR1 is SEHNR and CDR2 is FQNEAQ in the germline V gene (reference sequence). With V trimmed by 5 bases and J by 6 bases, 9 bases remained unmatched. CDR3 in DNA: TGTGCCAGCAGCCCCGGGACTAGCGGGAGGCACTTGGATACGCAGTATTTT. It codes for CASSPGTSGRHLDTQYF.

V usage is TRBV5-1 and J usage is TRBJ1-1; D not certain. Trimming took 4 bases from V and 2 from J, leaving 9 bases between them. The CDR3 is made up of 13 amino acids. Germline V gives CDR1 SGHRS, CDR2 YFSETQ. The CDR3 DNA is TGCGCCAGCAGCCTAGACCTAAACACTGAAGCTTTCTTT. This translates into CASSLDLNTEAFF.

This clone was seen a single time. The chain employs TRBV6-2 or TRBV6-3 and TRBJ2-1; 14 bases map to TRBD2. Germline trimming cut 5 bases from V and 8 bases from J; bases unmatched to any gene: 5. The CDR3 totals 15 residues. Per the germline V gene, CDR1 is MNHEY and CDR2 is SVGEGT. This CDR3 reads CASSLGLAGGDEQFF. CDR3 DNA: TGTGCCAGCAGTCTCGGACTAGCGGGAGGCGATGAGCAGTTCTTC.

This chain connects TRBV9 to TRBJ2-1; no definite D call. The germline V gene encodes CDR1 SGDLS and CDR2 YYNGEE. Between the trimmed V and J ends, which lost 0 bases and 0 bases, there was a span of 7 bases. This CDR3 contains 15 residues. The CDR3, as DNA: TGTGCCAGCAGCGTAGAGAGAAGCTCCTACAATGAGCAGTTCTTC. It yields the protein CASSVERSSYNEQFF.

This clone was found once. V is TRBV5-3 and J is TRBJ1-1; D not certain. TRBV5-3 is sorted into the ORF group, with uncertain function. The CDR3 is 14 residues long. The V end was cut by 1 base, the J end by 1 base, with 8 bases between. CDR3 in DNA: TGTGCCAGAAGCTTGCCTGGGAGGAACACTGAAGCTTTCTTT. Residues: CARSLPGRNTEAFF.

This chain joins TRBV5-4 and TRBJ2-3, with 9 bases identical to TRBD2. V gave up 3 bases and J gave up 3 bases; unmatched junction bases: 11. CDR3 size: 17 residues. The germline CDR1 and CDR2 sequences are SGHNT and YYREEE (reference sequence). CDR3 sequence (DNA): TGTGCCAGCAGCTCACCTTCCGGGAGCGGGGGGACAGATACGCAGTATTTT. Its translation is CASSSPSGSGGTDTQYF.

J is TRBJ2-1 and V is TRBV7-9, with TRBD2 identical over 11 bases. Looked up from germline, CDR1 is SEHNR and CDR2 is FQNEAQ (reference sequence). The J segment lost 4 bases and the V segment lost 5 bases, leaving 1 base of the junction unmatched. This CDR3 region has 14 residues. The CDR3 DNA reads TGTGCCAGCAGCGGGACTAGCGGATACAATGAGCAGTTCTTC. Its protein product is CASSGTSGYNEQFF.

The rearrangement links TRBV18 to TRBJ2-3, with 10 positions matching TRBD2. Germline-derived CDR1 and CDR2 are KGHSH and LQKENI. Trimming took 3 bases from V and 6 from J; bases not matched to a gene: 3. This CDR3 has 14 residues. This chain's CDR3 is CASSPGLARDTQYF. CDR3 DNA sequence: TGTGCCAGCTCACCGGGACTAGCGAGGGATACGCAGTATTTT.

The chain carries TRBV6-4 and TRBJ2-3; TRBD2 agrees at 11 bases. The CDR3 runs to 19 residues. Germline CDR1 reads MRHNA; CDR2 reads SNTAGT. The J segment lost 0 bases and the V segment lost 4 bases, leaving 12 bases of the junction unmatched. CDR3 residues: CASSVSPATSGISTDTQYF. The CDR3 DNA reads TGTGCCAGCAGTGTATCACCGGCGACTAGCGGGATTAGCACAGATACGCAGTATTTT.

The V call is TRBV3-1 (or the pseudogene TRBV3-2), the J call TRBJ2-7, with D possibly TRBD1 on 6 matching bases. Trimming took 1 base from V and 1 from J, leaving 8 bases between them. The CDR3 spans 14 residues. Germline V gene data show CDR1 as LGHDT and CDR2 as YNNKEL (reference sequence). CDR3 amino acids: CASSQATGSYEQYF. In DNA, the CDR3 is TGTGCCAGCAGCCAAGCTACAGGGTCCTACGAGCAGTACTTC.

The rearrangement links TRBV3-1 (or the pseudogene TRBV3-2) to TRBJ2-7, with 12 bases lining up with TRBD2. This CDR3 is built from 15 residues. CDR1 and CDR2 from the germline V gene are LGHDT and YNNKEL (reference sequence). V trimming: 3 bases; J trimming: 4 bases; junction bases outside the gene matches: 4. The CDR3 loop is CASSQRTSGMYEQYF. Here the CDR3 DNA reads TGTGCCAGCAGCCAGAGGACTAGCGGGATGTACGAGCAGTACTTC.

This sequence joins TRBV2 and TRBJ1-5; 8 nucleotides align to TRBD1. V shed 1 base, J shed 9 bases, and the junction held 8 bases outside the gene matches. The CDR3 runs 15 residues. Germline CDR1 reads SNHLY; CDR2 reads FYNNEI. The CDR3 nucleotides are TGTGCCAGCAGTGAAGATGGACAGGGCCTAGGGCCCCAGCATTTT. Residues: CASSEDGQGLGPQHF.

The gene calls are TRBV6-6 and TRBJ1-5; 8 bases fit TRBD1. In germline, CDR1 is MNHNY, CDR2 SVGAGI (reference sequence). V lost 7 bases, J lost 5 bases, and 13 bases stayed unmatched. The CDR3 consists of 16 residues. The DNA for the CDR3 is TGTGCCAGCACCTTTTACGTGGCAGGGGGCCATCAGCCCCAGCATTTT. Translated, it gives CASTFYVAGGHQPQHF.

This clone has a handful of counts. This sequence joins TRBV10-1 and TRBJ2-1; TRBD2 matches 8 bases. Per germline, CDR1 WNHNN and CDR2 SYGVQD (reference sequence). The CDR3 totals 15 residues. With 1 base clipped from V and 5 bases from J, the junction kept 4 bases outside the gene matches. CDR3 DNA sequence: TGCGCCAGCAGTGAGTTAGCGGGACGGAACAATGAGCAGTTCTTC. Amino acids: CASSELAGRNNEQFF.

The chain couples TRBV10-1 to TRBJ1-1; D is unclear. The CDR3 covers 14 residues. V was pared by 0 bases and J by 0 bases, with 5 bases between. Germline lookup yields CDR1 WNHNN and CDR2 SYGVQD (reference sequence). The CDR3 region is CASSESAVNTEAFF. CDR3 bases: TGCGCCAGCAGTGAGTCGGCGGTGAACACTGAAGCTTTCTTT.

The chain recombines TRBV30 with TRBJ2-3; D may be TRBD2 (7 bases). This CDR3 spans 15 amino acids. V lost 5 bases, J lost 2 bases, and 17 bases lay in between. The germline CDR1 and CDR2 sequences are GTSNPN and SVGIG (reference sequence). This chain's CDR3 is CAWGEGGWVTDTQYF. In DNA form, the CDR3 reads TGTGCCTGGGGGGAGGGGGGATGGGTCACAGATACGCAGTATTTT.

The chain links TRBV4-3 to TRBJ2-7; 8 bases are shared with TRBD2. CDR3 length: 19 amino acids. CDR1 and CDR2 (germline): LGHNA, YSLEER. Trimming took 1 base from V and 0 from J; bases not matched to a gene: 14. CDR3 bases: TGCGCCAGCAGCCAAGTTTATACAAGAGCGGGAGACTTCTCCTACGAGCAGTACTTC. Translation gives CASSQVYTRAGDFSYEQYF.

This chain links TRBV7-2 with TRBJ2-1, with TRBD2 matching over 8 bases. CDR1 and CDR2 (germline): SGHTA, FQGNSA. CDR3 size: 16 residues. Germline trimming cut 5 bases from V and 3 bases from J; bases unmatched to any gene: 9. This chain's CDR3 is CASSRPGGLYYNEQFF. As DNA, the CDR3 is TGTGCCAGCAGCCGGCCGGGGGGGCTCTACTACAATGAGCAGTTCTTC.